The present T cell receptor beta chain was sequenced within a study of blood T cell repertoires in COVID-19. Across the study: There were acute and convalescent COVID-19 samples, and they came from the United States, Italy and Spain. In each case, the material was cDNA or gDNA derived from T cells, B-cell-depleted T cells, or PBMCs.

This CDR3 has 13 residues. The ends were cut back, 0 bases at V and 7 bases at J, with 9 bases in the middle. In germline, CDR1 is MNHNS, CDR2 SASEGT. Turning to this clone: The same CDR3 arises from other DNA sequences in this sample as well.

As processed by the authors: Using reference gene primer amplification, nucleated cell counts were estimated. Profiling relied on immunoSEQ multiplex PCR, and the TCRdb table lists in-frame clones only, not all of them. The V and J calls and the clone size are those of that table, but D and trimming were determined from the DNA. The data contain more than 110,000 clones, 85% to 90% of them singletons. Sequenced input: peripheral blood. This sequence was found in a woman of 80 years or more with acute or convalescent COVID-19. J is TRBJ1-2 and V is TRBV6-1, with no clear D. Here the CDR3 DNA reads TGTGCCAGCAGTGAAGCCCGCGACTCTGGCTACACCTTC. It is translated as CASSEARDSGYTF.